Listed below are T cell receptor beta chains from one sample, sequenced in a study of T cell responses to AZD1222 COVID-19 vaccine. Method: immunoSEQ multiplex PCR; TCRdb's copy keeps in-frame clones and lacks some. Of 140,000 or so clones detected, roughly nine tenths appear once; the ten largest clones hold under 2%. Sequencing used peripheral blood, obtained on day 0 of AZD1222 vaccination. These receptors were collected from an adult in good health. The CDR3 runs from the conserved cysteine through the conserved F or W. D genes are given only for firm matches. Clone sizes are given selectively: once, few, many, or a class where the clone is expanded.

cdr3_length: 16; v_call: TRBV21-1; j_call: TRBJ1-2; d_call: NA; clone_size: NA; cdr3_nt: TGTGCCAGCAGTCTCCCGGCCCCACAGGGGTGTTATGGCTACACCTTC; cdr3_aa: CASSLPAPQGCYGYTF
cdr3_length: 13; v_call: TRBV25-1; j_call: TRBJ1-4; d_call: NA; clone_size: once; cdr3_nt: TGTGCCAGCAGTGAATTCAGGGATGAAAAACTGTTTTTT; cdr3_aa: CASSEFRDEKLFF
cdr3_length: 14; v_call: TRBV6-5; j_call: TRBJ1-2; d_call: NA; clone_size: NA; cdr3_nt: TGTGCCAGCAGTATGACAGGAGTTAACTATGGCTACACCTTC; cdr3_aa: CASSMTGVNYGYTF
cdr3_length: 13; v_call: TRBV9; j_call: TRBJ2-5; d_call: TRBD2; clone_size: NA; cdr3_nt: TGTGCCAGCAGCACTCGGCGGGAGGAGACCCAGTACTTC; cdr3_aa: CASSTRREETQYF
cdr3_length: 17; v_call: TRBV11-3; j_call: TRBJ2-3; d_call: NA; clone_size: NA; cdr3_nt: TGTGCCAGCAGCTTAGGTCTCCGGGACGGCGGCACAGATACGCAGTATTTT; cdr3_aa: CASSLGLRDGGTDTQYF
cdr3_length: 18; v_call: TRBV5-4; j_call: TRBJ2-3; d_call: NA; clone_size: NA; cdr3_nt: TGTGCCAGCAGCCCGGGTGGAGTACGGGGGCGTCTCCCAGATACGCAGTATTTT; cdr3_aa: CASSPGGVRGRLPDTQYF
cdr3_length: 14; v_call: TRBV24-1; j_call: TRBJ1-2; d_call: TRBD1; clone_size: NA; cdr3_nt: TGTGCCACCGTCAAGGACAGGTTGGTTTATGGCTACACCTTC; cdr3_aa: CATVKDRLVYGYTF
cdr3_length: 15; v_call: TRBV11-1; j_call: TRBJ1-1; d_call: NA; clone_size: NA; cdr3_nt: TGTGCCAGCAGCCTGGGCGTCAGAGAGGACACTGAAGCTTTCTTT; cdr3_aa: CASSLGVREDTEAFF
cdr3_length: 18; v_call: TRBV7-9; j_call: TRBJ2-1; d_call: TRBD2; clone_size: NA; cdr3_nt: TGTGCCAGCAGCTTAGCGCAGGAGCGGGGGAGCTCCTACAATGAGCAGTTCTTC; cdr3_aa: CASSLAQERGSSYNEQFF
cdr3_length: 13; v_call: TRBV7-9; j_call: TRBJ2-3; d_call: NA; clone_size: NA; cdr3_nt: TGTGCCAGCAGCTTAGTAGGCACAGATACGCAGTATTTT; cdr3_aa: CASSLVGTDTQYF
cdr3_length: 15; v_call: TRBV7-2; j_call: TRBJ2-1; d_call: NA; clone_size: NA; cdr3_nt: TGTGCCAGCAGCCCACGGCGGGTCTCGAGGAATGAGCAGTTCTTC; cdr3_aa: CASSPRRVSRNEQFF
cdr3_length: 13; v_call: TRBV19; j_call: TRBJ2-5; d_call: TRBD1; clone_size: NA; cdr3_nt: TGTGCCAGTAAACAGGGGGCTTGGGAGACCCAGTACTTC; cdr3_aa: CASKQGAWETQYF
cdr3_length: 16; v_call: TRBV19; j_call: TRBJ1-5; d_call: TRBD1; clone_size: once; cdr3_nt: TGTGCCAGTAGTATAGTACAGGGGGCCCTCAATCAGCCCCAGCATTTT; cdr3_aa: CASSIVQGALNQPQHF
cdr3_length: 15; v_call: TRBV3-1/TRBV3-2; j_call: TRBJ2-5; d_call: TRBD1; clone_size: NA; cdr3_nt: TGTGCCAGCAGCCAGCGGACAGGGGCGGGCGAGACCCAGTACTTC; cdr3_aa: CASSQRTGAGETQYF
cdr3_length: 16; v_call: TRBV25-1; j_call: TRBJ1-1; d_call: NA; clone_size: once; cdr3_nt: TGTGCCAGCAGTGAGATAAAAAGAACAGGGACCCTAGAAGCTTTCTTT; cdr3_aa: CASSEIKRTGTLEAFF
cdr3_length: 13; v_call: TRBV10-3; j_call: TRBJ1-2; d_call: NA; clone_size: NA; cdr3_nt: TGTGCCATCACAGGGGCTTTACGGTATGGCTACACCTTC; cdr3_aa: CAITGALRYGYTF
cdr3_length: 15; v_call: TRBV7-2; j_call: TRBJ2-2; d_call: TRBD1; clone_size: NA; cdr3_nt: TGTGCCAGCAGCTTAGCGGGACAGGGCGCCGGGGAGCTGTTTTTT; cdr3_aa: CASSLAGQGAGELFF
cdr3_length: 11; v_call: TRBV20-1; j_call: TRBJ2-1; d_call: NA; clone_size: NA; cdr3_nt: TGCAGTGCAACGCATCACAATGAGCAGTTCTTC; cdr3_aa: CSATHHNEQFF
cdr3_length: 14; v_call: TRBV2; j_call: TRBJ1-2; d_call: NA; clone_size: NA; cdr3_nt: TGTGCCAGCACCGAAGGGGGAACTAACTATGGCTACACCTTC; cdr3_aa: CASTEGGTNYGYTF
cdr3_length: 14; v_call: TRBV27; j_call: TRBJ1-5; d_call: NA; clone_size: NA; cdr3_nt: TGTGCCAGCAGTTTAGTCTACAATCCCCAGCCCCAGCATTTT; cdr3_aa: CASSLVYNPQPQHF
cdr3_length: 13; v_call: TRBV5-6; j_call: TRBJ2-7; d_call: NA; clone_size: NA; cdr3_nt: TGTGCCAGCAGCTTCCCCAGTTCCTACGAGCAGTACTTC; cdr3_aa: CASSFPSSYEQYF
cdr3_length: 16; v_call: TRBV7-9; j_call: TRBJ1-6; d_call: NA; clone_size: NA; cdr3_nt: TGTGCCAGCAGCTTAGCAGGGGCTGGTGATAATTCACCCCTCCACTTT; cdr3_aa: CASSLAGAGDNSPLHF
cdr3_length: 17; v_call: TRBV3-1/TRBV3-2; j_call: TRBJ2-1; d_call: TRBD2; clone_size: NA; cdr3_nt: TGTGCCAGCAGCACAGAGGGGTGGACTAGCGCTTCGAATGAGCAGTTCTTC; cdr3_aa: CASSTEGWTSASNEQFF
cdr3_length: 16; v_call: TRBV5-1; j_call: TRBJ2-7; d_call: NA; clone_size: NA; cdr3_nt: TGCGCCAGCAGGTGGGATCCAGTGGGAGGACCCTACGAGCAGTACTTC; cdr3_aa: CASRWDPVGGPYEQYF